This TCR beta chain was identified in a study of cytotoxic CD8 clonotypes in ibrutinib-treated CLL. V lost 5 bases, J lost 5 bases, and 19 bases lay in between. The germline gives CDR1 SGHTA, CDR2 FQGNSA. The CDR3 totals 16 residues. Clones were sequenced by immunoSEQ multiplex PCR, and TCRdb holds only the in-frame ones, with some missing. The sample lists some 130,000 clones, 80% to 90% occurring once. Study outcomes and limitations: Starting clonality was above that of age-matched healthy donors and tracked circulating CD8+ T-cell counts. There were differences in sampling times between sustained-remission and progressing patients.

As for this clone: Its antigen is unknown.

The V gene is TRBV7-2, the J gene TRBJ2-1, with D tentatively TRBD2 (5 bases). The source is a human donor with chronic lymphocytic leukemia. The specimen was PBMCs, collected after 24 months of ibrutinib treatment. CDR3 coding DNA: TGTGCCAGCAGCCCAAGTCGGACTTCCCTAGACAATGAGCAGTTCTTC. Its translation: CASSPSRTSLDNEQFF.